This T cell receptor (beta chain) comes out of a study of blood T cell repertoires in COVID-19. Across the study: Both acute and convalescent COVID-19 samples were obtained from the United States, Italy and Spain. The analysed material was cDNA or gDNA that came from T cells, B-cell-depleted T cells, or PBMCs.

Clones were sequenced by immunoSEQ multiplex PCR, and TCRdb holds only the in-frame ones, with some missing. The table includes roughly 100,000 clones, about two thirds detected once. CDR1 MNHEY and CDR2 SVGAGI come from the germline V gene. Losses at the gene ends were 5 bases for V and 6 bases for J; bases not matched to a gene: 8. This CDR3 comprises 15 residues. The receptor was isolated from a human donor with acute or convalescent COVID-19. The donor label of this sample is uncertain. The chain is built from TRBV6-5 and TRBJ1-3, with 9 bases that match TRBD1. Material: peripheral blood. CDR3 coding DNA: TGTGCCAGCAGTCGACAGGGGGATAGAGAAAACACCATATATTTT. This gives the protein CASSRQGDRENTIYF.